This is a list of T cell receptor beta chains from one sample in a study of blood T cells in healthy people across ages. TCRdb recomputed calls from the 5' RACE reads with MiXCR, one row per CDR3 protein. Of 870,000 or so distinct CDR3 sequences in the sample, more than 25% were seen once. The sequenced sample consisted of blood. All receptors derive from a woman aged 80 or older in good health. Each CDR3 is given with its conserved first and last residue. Each record gives: V gene, J gene, clone size, D gene, CDR3 DNA, CDR3 protein. D genes are given only for firm matches. Not every row has a clone size; where given, it reads once, few, many or a size class.

>TRBV12-3/TRBV12-4|TRBJ2-3|NA|TRBD2
TGTGCCGGCAGGGATACTAGCGGACAAAAGCAGTATTTT
CAGRDTSGQKQYF
>TRBV6-2/TRBV6-3|TRBJ2-3|NA|TRBD2
TGTGCCAGCAGTTACTGGGGACTAGCGGGGAGTGGGACGCAGTATTTT
CASSYWGLAGSGTQYF
>TRBV7-2|TRBJ1-1|many|NA
TGTGCCAGCAGTCCCACTGACGGGGTTGGCACTGAAGCTTTCTTT
CASSPTDGVGTEAFF
>TRBV28|TRBJ2-7|NA|NA
TGTGCCAGCAGTTTACTACCAGGCTCCTACGAGCAGTACTTC
CASSLLPGSYEQYF
>TRBV19|TRBJ2-1|NA|NA
TGTGCCAGTAGTATGAGGCGGGGCAATGAGCAGTTCTTC
CASSMRRGNEQFF
>TRBV7-2|TRBJ1-1|few|NA
TGTGCCAGCAGCTTATACGGGGCTGGGAACACTGAAGCTTTCTTT
CASSLYGAGNTEAFF
>TRBV7-9|TRBJ2-1|NA|TRBD1
TGTGTCAGCAGCTTCGACAGGGATGAGCAGTTCTTC
CVSSFDRDEQFF
>TRBV5-1|TRBJ2-4|NA|TRBD1
TGCGCCAGCAACCGCGGGGACAGGGGGGAAAACATTCAGTACTTC
CASNRGDRGENIQYF
>TRBV15|TRBJ2-5|many|NA
TGTGCCACCAGCAATCGAGGGGAGAAGGGGCCCCAAGAGACCCAGTACTTC
CATSNRGEKGPQETQYF
>TRBV20-1|TRBJ1-1|once|NA
TGCAGTGCCCTAAAGGGAGGTTGGAAGGCTTTCTTT
CSALKGGWKAFF
>TRBV6-2/TRBV6-3|TRBJ1-1|NA|NA
TGTGCCAGCAGTTACTCATTTCGATGGAACCATATGAACACTGAAGCTTTCTTT
CASSYSFRWNHMNTEAFF
>TRBV10-3|TRBJ2-3|few|TRBD2
TGTGCCATCAGCGCGACCCTAGCGGGGGGGCAAACAGATACGCAGTATTTT
CAISATLAGGQTDTQYF
>TRBV7-2|TRBJ2-2|once|TRBD1
TGTGCCAGCAGATTAACGGGACAGGGGGCGCGTACCGGGGAGCTGTTTTTT
CASRLTGQGARTGELFF
>TRBV7-2|TRBJ2-5|many|TRBD2
TGTGCCAGCAGCTTAGTGGTGGCGGGGGGGGAAGAGACCCAGTACTTC
CASSLVVAGGEETQYF
>TRBV6-5|TRBJ2-1|many|NA
TGTGCCAGCAGTTATTACAGGGTCTCCTACAATGAGCAGTTCTTC
CASSYYRVSYNEQFF
>TRBV6-2/TRBV6-3|TRBJ1-5|few|NA
TGTGCCAGCAGTTCCAACGCTTTCGACAGCGGGGGGCCCCAGCATTTT
CASSSNAFDSGGPQHF
>TRBV7-2|TRBJ1-6|NA|NA
TGTGCCAGCAGCCCCTGGAGAAATTCACCCCTCCACTTT
CASSPWRNSPLHF
>TRBV12-3/TRBV12-4|TRBJ1-6|many|NA
TGTGCCAGCAGTCCATCGACAGGACCCTATTCACCCCTCCACTTT
CASSPSTGPYSPLHF
>TRBV7-9|TRBJ2-7|many|TRBD1
TGTGCCAGCAATAAACAGGGGGTGAACTACGAGCAGTACTTC
CASNKQGVNYEQYF
>TRBV12-3/TRBV12-4|TRBJ2-7|NA|TRBD1
TGTGCCAGCAGCCCTGCGGTGACAGGGGGCCACGAGCAGTACTTC
CASSPAVTGGHEQYF
>TRBV5-1|TRBJ2-7|NA|NA
TGCGCCAGCAGCAGCCTAGGCACTACTAGTTTCTACGAGCAGTACTTC
CASSSLGTTSFYEQYF
>TRBV20-1|TRBJ1-1|few|TRBD1
TGCAGTGCTCCTCGGACAGGGGGCAGAAGAGCTTTCTTT
CSAPRTGGRRAFF
>TRBV6-6|TRBJ2-1|many|TRBD2
TGTGCCAGCACCGAGGGACTAGCGGGGCCTTACAATGAGCAGTTCTTC
CASTEGLAGPYNEQFF
>TRBV6-2/TRBV6-3|TRBJ1-1|NA|NA
TGTGCCAGCAGTTACTCGAACATGAACACTGGAGCTTTCTTT
CASSYSNMNTGAFF
>TRBV19|TRBJ2-5|many|NA
TGTGCCAGTAGTATAAGTGAGACCCAGTACTTC
CASSISETQYF
>TRBV6-1|TRBJ2-1|many|TRBD1
TGTGCCAGCAGCGACTCGCCGACAGGGGGGTTCTTC
CASSDSPTGGFF
>TRBV5-1|TRBJ1-1|few|NA
TGCGCCAGCAGCTTGGAGGTGAAGGGTAAAAACACTGAAGCTTTCTTT
CASSLEVKGKNTEAFF